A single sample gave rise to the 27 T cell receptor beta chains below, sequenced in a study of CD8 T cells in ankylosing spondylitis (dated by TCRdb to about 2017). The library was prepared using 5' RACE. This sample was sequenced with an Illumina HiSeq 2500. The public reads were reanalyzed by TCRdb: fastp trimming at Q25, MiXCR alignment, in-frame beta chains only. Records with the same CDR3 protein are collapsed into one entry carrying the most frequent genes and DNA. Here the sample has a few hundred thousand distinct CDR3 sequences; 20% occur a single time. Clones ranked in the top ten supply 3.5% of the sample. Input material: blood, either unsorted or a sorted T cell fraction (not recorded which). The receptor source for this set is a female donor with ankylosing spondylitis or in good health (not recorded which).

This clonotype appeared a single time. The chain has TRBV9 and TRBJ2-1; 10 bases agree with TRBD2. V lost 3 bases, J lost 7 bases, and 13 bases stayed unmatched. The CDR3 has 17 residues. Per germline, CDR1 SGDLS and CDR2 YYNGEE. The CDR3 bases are TGTGCCAGCAGCGCAGACGTAGCGGGAGGCCACTCTAATGAGCAGTTCTTC. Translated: CASSADVAGGHSNEQFF.

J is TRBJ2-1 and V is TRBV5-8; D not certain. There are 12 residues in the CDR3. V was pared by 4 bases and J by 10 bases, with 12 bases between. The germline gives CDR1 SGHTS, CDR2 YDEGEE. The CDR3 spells CASSRSRIEQFF. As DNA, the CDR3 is TGTGCCAGCAGCCGTTCTAGGATCGAGCAGTTCTTC.

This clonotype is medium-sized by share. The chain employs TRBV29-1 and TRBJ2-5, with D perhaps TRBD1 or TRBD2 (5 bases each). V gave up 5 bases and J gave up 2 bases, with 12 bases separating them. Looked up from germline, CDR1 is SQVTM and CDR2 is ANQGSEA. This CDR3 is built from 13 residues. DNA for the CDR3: TGCAGCGTTCGGGACCGCGTACAAGAGACCCAGTACTTC. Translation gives CSVRDRVQETQYF.

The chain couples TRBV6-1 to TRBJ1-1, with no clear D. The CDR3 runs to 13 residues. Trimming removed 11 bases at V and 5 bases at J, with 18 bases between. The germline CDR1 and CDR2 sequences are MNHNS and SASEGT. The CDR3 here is CAGSPIPRTEAFF. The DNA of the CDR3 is TGTGCCGGATCCCCGATCCCGAGGACTGAAGCTTTCTTT.

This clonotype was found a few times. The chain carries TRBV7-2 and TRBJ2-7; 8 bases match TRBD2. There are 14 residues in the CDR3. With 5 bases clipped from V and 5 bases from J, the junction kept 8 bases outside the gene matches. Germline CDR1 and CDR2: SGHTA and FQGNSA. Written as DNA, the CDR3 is TGTGCCAGCAGCCCCCCGGGACTAGGCGACGAGCAGTACTTC. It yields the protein CASSPPGLGDEQYF.

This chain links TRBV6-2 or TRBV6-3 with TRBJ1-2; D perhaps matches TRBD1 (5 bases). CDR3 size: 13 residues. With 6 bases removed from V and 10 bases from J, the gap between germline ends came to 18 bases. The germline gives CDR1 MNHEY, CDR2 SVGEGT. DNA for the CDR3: TGTGCCAGCAGCCCAGGACCTCTAGGGGCCTACACCTTC. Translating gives CASSPGPLGAYTF.

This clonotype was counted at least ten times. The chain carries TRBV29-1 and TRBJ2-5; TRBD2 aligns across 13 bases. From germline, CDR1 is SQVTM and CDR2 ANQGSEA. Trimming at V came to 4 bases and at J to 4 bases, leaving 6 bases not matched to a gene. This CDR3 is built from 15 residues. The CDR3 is CSVAGTSGIGETQYF. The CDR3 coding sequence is TGCAGCGTTGCCGGGACTAGCGGGATCGGAGAGACCCAGTACTTC.

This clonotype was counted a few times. The CDR3 reads CSARLAGGRYEQYF. The CDR3 nucleotides are TGCAGTGCTAGACTAGCGGGAGGGAGGTACGAGCAGTACTTC. V is TRBV20-1 and J is TRBJ2-7; 12 nucleotides align to TRBD2. The germline gives CDR1 DFQATT, CDR2 SNEGSKA (reference sequence). The CDR3 is 14 amino acids. The V and J ends lost 2 bases and 4 bases, in that order; junction bases with no gene match: 3.

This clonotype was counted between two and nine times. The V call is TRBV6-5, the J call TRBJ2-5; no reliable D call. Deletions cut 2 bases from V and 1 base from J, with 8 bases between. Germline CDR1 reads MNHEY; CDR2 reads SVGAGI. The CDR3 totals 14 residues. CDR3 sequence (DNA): TGTGCCAGCAGTTACGGCCGATTCCAAGAGACCCAGTACTTC. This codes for CASSYGRFQETQYF.

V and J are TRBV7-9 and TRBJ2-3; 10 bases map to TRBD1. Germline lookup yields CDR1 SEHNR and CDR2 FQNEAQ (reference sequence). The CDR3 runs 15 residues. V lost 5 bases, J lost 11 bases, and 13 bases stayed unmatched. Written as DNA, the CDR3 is TGTGCCAGCAGCCTGACAGGGGGCGCAGGAATGGGGCAGTATTTT. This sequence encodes CASSLTGGAGMGQYF.

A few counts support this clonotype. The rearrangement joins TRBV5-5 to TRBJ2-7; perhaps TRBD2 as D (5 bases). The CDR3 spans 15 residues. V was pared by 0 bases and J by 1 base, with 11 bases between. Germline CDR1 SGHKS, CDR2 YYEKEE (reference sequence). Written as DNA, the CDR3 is TGTGCCAGCAGCTTGGGGCCAGGCGGGTCCTACGAGCAGTACTTC. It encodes CASSLGPGGSYEQYF.

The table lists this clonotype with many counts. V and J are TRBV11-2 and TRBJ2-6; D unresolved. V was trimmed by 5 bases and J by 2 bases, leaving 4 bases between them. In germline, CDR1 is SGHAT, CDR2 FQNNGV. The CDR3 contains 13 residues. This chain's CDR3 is CASSGAGANVLTF. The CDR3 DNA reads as TGTGCCAGCAGCGGCGCTGGGGCCAACGTCCTGACTTTC.

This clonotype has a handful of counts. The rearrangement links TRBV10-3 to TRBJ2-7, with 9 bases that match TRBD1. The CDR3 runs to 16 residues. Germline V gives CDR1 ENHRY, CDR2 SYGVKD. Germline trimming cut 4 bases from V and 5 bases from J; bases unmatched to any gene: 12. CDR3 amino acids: CAISVGPGQGNNEQYF. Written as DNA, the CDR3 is TGTGCCATCAGTGTAGGTCCGGGACAGGGTAACAACGAGCAGTACTTC.

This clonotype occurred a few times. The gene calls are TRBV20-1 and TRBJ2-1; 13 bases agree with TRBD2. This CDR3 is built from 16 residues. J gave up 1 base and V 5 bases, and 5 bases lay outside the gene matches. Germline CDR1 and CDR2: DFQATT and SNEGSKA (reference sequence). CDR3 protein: CSAEPGLAGSYNEQFF. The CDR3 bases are TGCAGTGCTGAACCGGGACTAGCGGGATCCTACAATGAGCAGTTCTTC.

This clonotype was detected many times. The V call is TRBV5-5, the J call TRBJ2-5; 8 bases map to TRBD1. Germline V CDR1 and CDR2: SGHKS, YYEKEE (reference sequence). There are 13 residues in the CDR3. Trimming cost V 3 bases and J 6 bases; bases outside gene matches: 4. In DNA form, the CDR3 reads TGTGCCAGCAGCTCGACAGGGGTAAAGACCCAGTACTTC. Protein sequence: CASSSTGVKTQYF. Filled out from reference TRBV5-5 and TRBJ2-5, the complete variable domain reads DAGVTQSPTHLIKTRGQQVTLRCSPISGHKSVSWYQQVLGQGPQFIFQYYEKEERGRGNFPDRFSARQFPNYSSELNVNALLLGDSALYLCASSSTGVKTQYFGPGTRLLVL.

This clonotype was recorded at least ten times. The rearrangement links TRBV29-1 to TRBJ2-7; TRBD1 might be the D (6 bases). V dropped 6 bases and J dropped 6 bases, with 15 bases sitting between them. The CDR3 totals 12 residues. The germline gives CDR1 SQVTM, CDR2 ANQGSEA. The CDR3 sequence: CSVGTRDREQYF. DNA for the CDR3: TGCAGCGTGGGGACAAGGGATCGCGAGCAGTACTTC.

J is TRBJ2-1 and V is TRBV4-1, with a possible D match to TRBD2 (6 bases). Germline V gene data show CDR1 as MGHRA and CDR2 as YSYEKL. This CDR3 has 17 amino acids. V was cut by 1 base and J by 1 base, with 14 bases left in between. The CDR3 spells CASSQGRRLESYNEQFF. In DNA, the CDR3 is TGCGCCAGCAGCCAAGGGAGAAGACTAGAATCCTACAATGAGCAGTTCTTC.

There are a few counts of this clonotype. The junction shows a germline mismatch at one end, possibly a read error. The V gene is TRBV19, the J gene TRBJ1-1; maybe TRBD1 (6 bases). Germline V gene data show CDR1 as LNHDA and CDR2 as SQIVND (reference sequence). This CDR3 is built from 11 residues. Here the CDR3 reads CASSMGGRTIF. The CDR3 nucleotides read TGTGCCAGTAGTATGGGGGGCCGGACGATCTTT.

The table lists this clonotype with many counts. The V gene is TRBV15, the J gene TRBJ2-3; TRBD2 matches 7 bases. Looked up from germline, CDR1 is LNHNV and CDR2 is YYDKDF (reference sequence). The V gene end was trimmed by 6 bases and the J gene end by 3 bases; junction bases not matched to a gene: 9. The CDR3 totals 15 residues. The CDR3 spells CATSPGREWTDTQYF. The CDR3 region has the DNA TGTGCCACCAGTCCCGGGCGGGAGTGGACAGATACGCAGTATTTT. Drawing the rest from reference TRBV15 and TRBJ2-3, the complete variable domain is DAMVIQNPRYQVTQFGKPVTLSCSQTLNHNVMYWYQQKSSQAPKLLFHYYDKDFNNEADTPDNFQSRRPNTSFCFLDIRSPGLGDTAMYLCATSPGREWTDTQYFGPGTRLTVL.

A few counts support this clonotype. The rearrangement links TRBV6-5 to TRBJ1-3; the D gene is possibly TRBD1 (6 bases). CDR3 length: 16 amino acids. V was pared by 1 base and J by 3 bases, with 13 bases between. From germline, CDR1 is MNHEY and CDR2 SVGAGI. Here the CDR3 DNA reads TGTGCCAGCAGTTACTTTAAGGGGGGGATTGGAAACACCATATATTTT. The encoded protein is CASSYFKGGIGNTIYF.

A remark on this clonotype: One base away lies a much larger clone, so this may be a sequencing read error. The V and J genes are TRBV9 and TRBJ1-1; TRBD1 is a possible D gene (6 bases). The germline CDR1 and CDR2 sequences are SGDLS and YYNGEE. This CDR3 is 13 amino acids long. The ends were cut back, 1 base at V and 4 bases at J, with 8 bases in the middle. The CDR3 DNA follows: TGTGCCAGCAGCGTACGGGGGGCCACTGAAGCTTTCTTT. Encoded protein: CASSVRGATEAFF.

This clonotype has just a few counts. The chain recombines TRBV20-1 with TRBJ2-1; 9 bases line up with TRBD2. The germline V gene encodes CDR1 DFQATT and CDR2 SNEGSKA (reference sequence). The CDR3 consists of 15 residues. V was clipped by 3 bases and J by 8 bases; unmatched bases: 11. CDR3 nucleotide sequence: TGCAGTGCTAGGGCCCCCGGGACTAGCCCCGATGAGCAGTTCTTC. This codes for CSARAPGTSPDEQFF.

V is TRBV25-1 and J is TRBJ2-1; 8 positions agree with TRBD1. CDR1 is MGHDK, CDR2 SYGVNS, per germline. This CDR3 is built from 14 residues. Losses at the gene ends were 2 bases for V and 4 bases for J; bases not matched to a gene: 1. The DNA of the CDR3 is TGTGCCAGCAGTGAAACAGGGGGGTACAATGAGCAGTTCTTC. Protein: CASSETGGYNEQFF.

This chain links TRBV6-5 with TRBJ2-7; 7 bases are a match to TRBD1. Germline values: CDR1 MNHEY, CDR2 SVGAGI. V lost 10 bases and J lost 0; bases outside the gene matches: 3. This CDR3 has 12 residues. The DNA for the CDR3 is TGTGCCACCCAGGGGGACTCCTACGAGCAGTACTTC. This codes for CATQGDSYEQYF.

CDR3 bases: TGCGCCAGCAGCTGGAACCAAGCCTCCTACGAGCAGTACTTC. As protein: CASSWNQASYEQYF. This chain uses TRBV5-1 with TRBJ2-7; D gene uncertain. From germline, CDR1 is SGHRS and CDR2 YFSETQ. V dropped 3 bases and J dropped 0 bases, with 10 bases sitting between them. This CDR3 has 14 amino acids.

CDR3: CSVGTGAEQYF. The CDR3 DNA sequence: TGCAGCGTGGGGACAGGTGCCGAGCAGTACTTC. This sequence joins TRBV29-1 and TRBJ2-7; TRBD1 matches at 8 bases. Trimming removed 6 bases from V and 6 bases from J; junction bases left unmatched: 4. CDR1 and CDR2 from the germline V gene are SQVTM and ANQGSEA. The CDR3 runs 11 residues.

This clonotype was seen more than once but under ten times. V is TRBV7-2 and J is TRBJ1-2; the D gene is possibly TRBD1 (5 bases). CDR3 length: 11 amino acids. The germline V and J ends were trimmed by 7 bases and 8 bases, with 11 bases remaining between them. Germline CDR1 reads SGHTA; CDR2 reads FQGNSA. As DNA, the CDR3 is TGTGCCAGCACCGAGGGGAAGGGCTACACCTTC. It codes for CASTEGKGYTF.